This TCR beta chain was sequenced for a study of T cells after posttransplantation cyclophosphamide. Here immunoSEQ multiplex PCR was the method, and the copy in TCRdb shows in-frame clones only, minus some. Of around 3,500 clones listed, 70% to 80% are singletons. A marrow graft followed busulfan-fludarabine conditioning, with cyclophosphamide on days +3 and +4. The ends lost 5 bases at V and 6 bases at J; junction bases unmatched: 6. This CDR3 is 13 amino acids long. Germline CDR1 and CDR2: MNHEY and SMNVEV (reference sequence). This clonotype originated in a male patient aged 55 to 69 who received an allogeneic stem cell transplant from a related donor and was CMV-positive. Among the T cells, some may be from the graft donor. V is TRBV27 and J is TRBJ2-7, with 8 bases identical to TRBD1. The source material was PBMCs, sampled around 6 months after allogeneic stem cell transplant with posttransplant cyclophosphamide. The CDR3 sequence is CASSPGTGLEQYF. As DNA, the CDR3 is TGTGCCAGCAGTCCAGGGACAGGCCTCGAGCAGTACTTC.